Shown below are 27 T cell receptor beta chains from a single sample sequenced in a study of cytomegalovirus exposure and HLA in healthy donors. Researchers ran the PCR with 60 Vbeta and 13 Jbeta primers. Libraries were prepared by immunoSEQ multiplex PCR; TCRdb keeps only in-frame clonotypes and omits some of them. The table has roughly 100,000 clones, around 66% seen once. Sequencing was carried out using PBMCs. Receptor source: a woman in her forties or fifties in good health and CMV-seronegative.

V gene TRBV11-2 combines with J gene TRBJ2-1, with 7 nucleotides matching TRBD1. The trim removed 2 bases at V and 2 bases at J, leaving 15 bases unmatched. Germline lookup yields CDR1 SGHAT and CDR2 FQNNGV. The CDR3 runs to 19 residues. CDR3 nucleotides: TGTGCCAGCAGCTTAAGTTCGGGCAGGACAGGCCCTCCCTACAATGAGCAGTTCTTC. Protein product: CASSLSSGRTGPPYNEQFF.

The chain recombines TRBV27 with TRBJ2-7, with a possible D match to TRBD2 (6 bases). This CDR3 has 15 amino acids. V was clipped by 6 bases and J by 4 bases, with 19 bases between them. The germline gives CDR1 MNHEY, CDR2 SMNVEV (reference sequence). The CDR3 nucleotides are TGTGCCAGCAGGAACTTAGCGGAAACGTATTACGAGCAGTACTTC. As protein: CASRNLAETYYEQYF.

This clone has only a few counts. The V gene is TRBV10-1, the J gene TRBJ1-1; D call uncertain. Germline V lookup: CDR1 WNHNN, CDR2 SYGVQD (reference sequence). CDR3 size: 13 residues. Between the trimmed V and J ends, which lost 3 bases and 5 bases, there was a span of 10 bases. CDR3 protein: CASSETRKTEAFF. As DNA, the CDR3 is TGCGCCAGCAGTGAAACGAGGAAGACTGAAGCTTTCTTT.

This clone is a singleton in its sample. This rearrangement joins TRBV19 to TRBJ2-1; 7 bases are shared with TRBD2. The CDR3 has 16 amino acids. V was clipped by 5 bases and J by 0 bases; unmatched bases: 7. Looked up from germline, CDR1 is LNHDA and CDR2 is SQIVND (reference sequence). CDR3 sequence reads: CASSLMTSNSYNEQFF. The CDR3 nucleotides read TGTGCCAGTAGTCTTATGACTAGCAACTCCTACAATGAGCAGTTCTTC.

This chain uses TRBV4-1 with TRBJ2-7; TRBD2 matches at 9 bases. The CDR3 is 14 residues long. V was clipped by 4 bases and J by 5 bases; unmatched bases: 6. CDR1 is MGHRA, CDR2 YSYEKL, per germline. The CDR3, as DNA: TGCGCCAGCAGCCGGGGACTAGCTTCCCACGAGCAGTACTTC. It translates to CASSRGLASHEQYF.

The chain is built from TRBV19 and TRBJ2-5; maybe TRBD2 (6 bases). From germline, CDR1 is LNHDA and CDR2 SQIVND (reference sequence). The CDR3 sequence is 16 residues long. V was trimmed by 3 bases and J by 4 bases, leaving 18 bases between them. CDR3 sequence (DNA): TGTGCCAGTAGTATGGGCGGGGACCCCTGGGGAGAGACCCAGTACTTC. Its translation: CASSMGGDPWGETQYF. The variable domain in full, with the rest retrieved from reference TRBV19 and TRBJ2-5, is DGGITQSPKYLFRKEGQNVTLSCEQNLNHDAMYWYRQDPGQGLRLIYYSQIVNDFQKGDIAEGYSVSREKKESFPLTVTSAQKNPTAFYLCASSMGGDPWGETQYFGPGTRLLVL.

This clone was observed a handful of times. The chain couples TRBV11-3 to TRBJ2-3; 9 nucleotides match TRBD2. The CDR3 runs 18 residues. Germline-derived CDR1 and CDR2 are SGHNT and YENEEA. Germline trimming cut 6 bases from V and 2 bases from J; bases unmatched to any gene: 15. The CDR3: CASRPTSGPGWHTDTQYF. The CDR3 region has the DNA TGTGCCAGCAGACCCACTAGCGGGCCAGGGTGGCACACAGATACGCAGTATTTT.

This clone came up once. This chain connects TRBV7-2 to TRBJ2-2, with 10 bases lining up with TRBD2. This CDR3 comprises 16 residues. The junction had 3 bases not matched to a gene; V was cut back by 0 bases and J by 5 bases. The germline V gene encodes CDR1 SGHTA and CDR2 FQGNSA. The CDR3 DNA follows: TGTGCCAGCAGCTTAGCCCCTAGCGGGAGTACCGGGGAGCTGTTTTTT. Protein: CASSLAPSGSTGELFF.

V and J are TRBV7-2 and TRBJ2-7, with D possibly matching TRBD2 (5 bases). V was trimmed by 2 bases and J by 0 bases, leaving 11 bases between them. The CDR3 totals 15 residues. Germline CDR1 is SGHTA and CDR2 is FQGNSA. As DNA, the CDR3 is TGTGCCAGCAGCTTACCTCCGGGGTTCTCCTACGAGCAGTACTTC. Translation: CASSLPPGFSYEQYF.

The V and J genes are TRBV11-2 and TRBJ2-1, with 10 bases aligning to TRBD2. Trimming took 6 bases from V and 3 from J; bases not matched to a gene: 2. Germline CDR1 reads SGHAT; CDR2 reads FQNNGV. The CDR3 has 14 amino acids. Here the CDR3 reads CASSSSGSYNEQFF. The CDR3 DNA sequence: TGTGCCAGCAGTTCTAGCGGGAGCTACAATGAGCAGTTCTTC.

The chain carries TRBV19 and TRBJ2-1, with 9 positions matching TRBD2. The CDR3 consists of 15 residues. Looked up from germline, CDR1 is LNHDA and CDR2 is SQIVND (reference sequence). V was pared by 7 bases and J by 11 bases, with 15 bases of the junction left unmatched. The CDR3 protein is CASTPQRLAGSKQFF. The CDR3 DNA reads as TGTGCCAGTACCCCCCAGCGGCTAGCGGGATCTAAGCAGTTCTTC.

This chain links TRBV5-6 with TRBJ1-5; D perhaps matches TRBD1 (6 bases). Germline V lookup: CDR1 SGHDT, CDR2 YYEEEE. The CDR3 loop spans 14 amino acids. Trimming shortened V by 2 bases and J by 6 bases, and 12 bases separated the two germline ends. CDR3 bases: TGTGCCAGCAGCTTACGGGGGGCCGGTCAGCCCCAGCATTTT. Protein: CASSLRGAGQPQHF.

V is TRBV5-8 and J is TRBJ2-7; TRBD2 aligns across 7 bases. Germline lookup yields CDR1 SGHTS and CDR2 YDEGEE. This CDR3 contains 16 residues. V dropped 4 bases and J dropped 6; count of bases not matched to a gene: 16. The CDR3 spells CASSANLGLVSLEQYF. In nucleotides, the CDR3 is TGTGCCAGCAGCGCCAACCTCGGACTAGTGTCTCTCGAGCAGTACTTC.

The chain joins TRBV4-2 to TRBJ1-4; weak D call: TRBD1 (5 bases). Between the trimmed V and J ends, which lost 0 bases and 4 bases, there was a span of 9 bases. Germline V lookup: CDR1 LGHNA, CDR2 YNFKEQ. The CDR3 consists of 15 residues. CDR3 bases: TGTGCCAGCAGCCAAGATCGGCAGGGTAATGAAAAACTGTTTTTT. Translating it yields CASSQDRQGNEKLFF.

This clone turned up a few times. The chain recombines TRBV12-5 with TRBJ1-2; 7 nucleotides agree with TRBD1. The J segment lost 4 bases and the V segment lost 4 bases, leaving 6 bases of the junction unmatched. The CDR3 totals 14 residues. The germline V gene encodes CDR1 LGHNT and CDR2 FRNRAP. The CDR3 loop is CASGSEGGGYGYTF. The CDR3, as DNA: TGTGCTAGTGGTTCGGAAGGGGGCGGCTATGGCTACACCTTC.

The genes are TRBV18 and TRBJ2-7; 8 nucleotides align to TRBD2. The CDR3 consists of 16 residues. Germline CDR1 is KGHSH and CDR2 is LQKENI. V dropped 0 bases and J dropped 2; count of bases not matched to a gene: 6. CDR3 protein: CASSPPIREGTYEQYF. The CDR3 DNA reads as TGTGCCAGCTCACCACCGATACGGGAGGGTACCTACGAGCAGTACTTC.

The gene calls are TRBV4-1 and TRBJ1-1; D not certain. Germline V lookup: CDR1 MGHRA, CDR2 YSYEKL. V was cut by 1 base and J by 5 bases, with 20 bases left in between. The CDR3 is made up of 17 amino acids. The CDR3 nucleotides are TGCGCCAGCAGCCAAGGGCCACACCGAGTGACTTGGACTGAAGCTTTCTTT. Protein sequence: CASSQGPHRVTWTEAFF.

This clone has more than one count but fewer than ten. The rearrangement links TRBV4-1 to TRBJ2-3, with TRBD2 matching over 13 bases. This CDR3 is built from 19 residues. The trim removed 4 bases at V and 0 bases at J, leaving 10 bases unmatched. Germline CDR1 reads MGHRA; CDR2 reads YSYEKL. The CDR3 DNA follows: TGCGCCAGCAGCCCGGGTTCGGGACTAGCGGGGTATAGCACAGATACGCAGTATTTT. It codes for CASSPGSGLAGYSTDTQYF.

The V gene is TRBV5-4, the J gene TRBJ1-2; a possible D gene is TRBD1 (6 bases). The CDR3 totals 14 residues. The germline CDR1 and CDR2 sequences are SGHNT and YYREEE (reference sequence). The V end was cut by 5 bases, the J end by 5 bases, with 16 bases between. The CDR3 sequence: CASRAGGGGYGYTF. DNA for the CDR3: TGTGCCAGCAGGGCCGGCGGGGGCGGGTATGGCTACACCTTC.

The chain combines TRBV11-2 with TRBJ2-5; a possible D gene is TRBD1 (6 bases). Germline V gives CDR1 SGHAT, CDR2 FQNNGV. V lost 5 bases, J lost 4 bases, and 17 bases lay in between. CDR3 length equals 15 residues. In DNA form, the CDR3 reads TGTGCCAGCAGCCAAGCACATACAGGGCCAGAGACCCAGTACTTC. Its translation is CASSQAHTGPETQYF.

The chain recombines TRBV7-9 with TRBJ1-4; TRBD1 is a possible D gene (6 bases). The CDR3 loop spans 19 amino acids. Trimming stripped 5 bases from V and 2 bases from J, with 24 bases between. Per the germline V gene, CDR1 is SEHNR and CDR2 is FQNEAQ (reference sequence). CDR3 sequence reads: CASSNWRQAGRGTNEKLFF. As DNA, the CDR3 is TGTGCCAGCAGCAATTGGCGGCAGGCGGGTAGGGGGACTAATGAAAAACTGTTTTTT.

The gene calls are TRBV6-5 and TRBJ2-1; 14 bases are shared with TRBD2. Germline V CDR1 and CDR2: MNHEY, SVGAGI. This CDR3 contains 14 residues. V was clipped by 5 bases and J by 12 bases; unmatched bases: 6. This chain's CDR3 is CASSGTSGRDRQFF. CDR3 DNA sequence: TGTGCCAGCAGTGGGACTAGCGGGAGAGACAGGCAGTTCTTC.

This chain uses TRBV5-1 with TRBJ2-7; 7 bases are shared with TRBD1. The CDR3 runs to 16 residues. The V and J ends lost 4 bases and 6 bases, in that order; junction bases with no gene match: 16. CDR1 is SGHRS and CDR2 is YFSETQ in the germline V gene. The CDR3, as DNA: TGCGCCAGCAGCGCGAGACTGACAGGGCCCCTTGGCGAGCAGTACTTC. It specifies CASSARLTGPLGEQYF. The complete variable domain, with remaining parts taken from reference TRBV5-1 and TRBJ2-7, reads KAGVTQTPRYLIKTRGQQVTLSCSPISGHRSVSWYQQTPGQGLQFLFEYFSETQRNKGNFPGRFSGRQFSNSRSEMNVSTLELGDSALYLCASSARLTGPLGEQYFGPGTRLTVT.

This clone was observed a few times. This chain uses TRBV5-8 with TRBJ2-5; a possible D gene is TRBD2 (5 bases). This CDR3 is 14 amino acids long. With 4 bases removed from V and 7 bases from J, the gap between germline ends came to 17 bases. Germline assignment: CDR1 SGHTS and CDR2 YDEGEE. The CDR3: CASSGTASRGTQYF. In DNA form, the CDR3 reads TGTGCCAGCAGCGGAACAGCAAGTCGGGGGACCCAGTACTTC.

In its sample, this clone was seen once. This sequence joins TRBV4-2 and TRBJ2-7; TRBD2 aligns across 10 bases. The CDR3 is 19 residues long. After removal of 0 bases from V and 3 bases from J, the junction contained 14 bases not matched to a gene. Per the germline V gene, CDR1 is LGHNA and CDR2 is YNFKEQ. The CDR3 is CASSQDPLPSGGRVYEQYF. CDR3 DNA: TGTGCCAGCAGCCAAGATCCTCTTCCTAGCGGGGGTCGGGTCTACGAGCAGTACTTC.

This clone was counted between two and nine times. The CDR3 spells CATSGQYYEQYF. For the CDR3, the DNA is TGTGCCACCAGCGGACAGTACTACGAGCAGTACTTC. The V gene is TRBV10-3, the J gene TRBJ2-7; D might be TRBD1 (6 bases). CDR1 is ENHRY, CDR2 SYGVKD, per germline. The CDR3 covers 12 residues. With 10 bases removed from V and 3 bases from J, the gap between germline ends came to 13 bases.

This clone occurred once. J is TRBJ2-1 and V is TRBV29-1, with D tentatively TRBD1 (5 bases). V was clipped by 4 bases and J by 1 base, with 8 bases between them. CDR1 is SQVTM and CDR2 is ANQGSEA in the germline V gene. This CDR3 contains 13 residues. In DNA form, the CDR3 reads TGCAGCGTTGTGGGGCCTTCCTACAATGAGCAGTTCTTC. This codes for CSVVGPSYNEQFF.